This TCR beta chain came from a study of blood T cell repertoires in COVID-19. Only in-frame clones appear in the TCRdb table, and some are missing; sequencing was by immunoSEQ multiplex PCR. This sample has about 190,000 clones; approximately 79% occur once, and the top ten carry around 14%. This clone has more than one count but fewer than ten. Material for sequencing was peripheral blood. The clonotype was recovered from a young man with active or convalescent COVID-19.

The CDR3 sequence: CASSEAIGQGGMPQHF. CDR3 nucleotide sequence: TGTGCCAGCAGTGAAGCGATAGGACAGGGGGGGATGCCCCAGCATTTT. The V gene is TRBV2, the J gene TRBJ1-5; 10 nucleotides agree with TRBD1. The CDR3 contains 16 residues. The trim removed 0 bases at V and 9 bases at J, leaving 8 bases unmatched. In germline, CDR1 is SNHLY, CDR2 FYNNEI.